These 30 T cell receptor beta chains share one sample of origin, sequenced in a study of T-cell reconstitution after alpha-beta-depleted transplantation in children. Unique molecular identifiers were incorporated during preparation of the TCRbeta library. MiXCR, run by TCRdb on the PCR reads, gives a single entry per CDR3 protein. In the table there are 200,000 to 250,000 distinct CDR3 sequences, roughly 24% of which are singletons. Source: PBMCs, taken before TCRalphabeta/CD19-depleted stem cell transplant. The receptors shown here come from a girl aged 2 to 10 with Fanconi anemia, due to receive a stem cell transplant.

The sample holds a few counts of this clonotype. V is TRBV20-1 and J is TRBJ2-5, with D possibly TRBD1 on 6 matching bases. V lost 6 bases and J 4 bases, leaving 15 bases between the germline ends. The V gene's germline CDR1 is DFQATT and CDR2 SNEGSKA (reference sequence). This CDR3 spans 13 amino acids. DNA for the CDR3: TGCAGTGCCCTACTCCTGGACAGAGAGACCCAGTACTTC. It translates to CSALLLDRETQYF.

This clonotype has a handful of counts. The V gene is TRBV29-1, the J gene TRBJ1-4; D is ambiguous. Trimming left V 3 bases short and J 8 bases short, with 10 bases between. Per germline, CDR1 SQVTM and CDR2 ANQGSEA. The CDR3 runs 12 residues. The CDR3: CSVEGPSEKLFF. The DNA of the CDR3 is TGCAGCGTTGAGGGTCCGTCCGAAAAACTGTTTTTT.

This clonotype has more than one count but fewer than ten. The V gene is TRBV7-2, the J gene TRBJ2-5; 9 bases match TRBD1. The CDR3 length is 16 residues. Germline CDR1 SGHTA, CDR2 FQGNSA. The junction had 7 bases not matched to a gene; V was cut back by 5 bases and J by 0 bases. CDR3 coding DNA: TGTGCCAGCAGCCCCGGGACAGGGAGGTACCAAGAGACCCAGTACTTC. Its translation: CASSPGTGRYQETQYF.

The rearrangement joins TRBV2 to TRBJ2-2; TRBD2 matches 13 bases. The V gene's germline CDR1 is SNHLY and CDR2 FYNNEI. Trimming removed 11 bases from V and 6 bases from J; junction bases left unmatched: 21. The CDR3 spans 19 residues. The CDR3 nucleotides are TGTGCCTTCTGTTCAAGGACGGGACTAGCGGGGTCATGGGCCGGGGAGCTGTTTTTT. Its protein product is CAFCSRTGLAGSWAGELFF.

The DNA for the CDR3 is TGTGCCAGCTCCCCACGGGACTACGCCTACGAGCAGTACTTC. It is translated as CASSPRDYAYEQYF. The chain joins TRBV2 to TRBJ2-7; 7 positions match TRBD2. With V trimmed by 8 bases and J by 2 bases, 9 bases remained unmatched. Germline CDR1 is SNHLY and CDR2 is FYNNEI. The CDR3 consists of 14 residues. Full variable domain (outside the CDR3, taken from reference TRBV2 and TRBJ2-7): EPEVTQTPSHQVTQMGQEVILRCVPISNHLYFYWYRQILGQKVEFLVSFYNNEISEKSEIFDDQFSVERPDGSNFTLKIRSTKLEDSAMYFCASSPRDYAYEQYFGPGTRLTVT.

The chain uses TRBV4-1 and TRBJ2-5; possible D gene TRBD2, 5 bases. V was cut by 2 bases and J by 1 base, with 11 bases left in between. This CDR3 comprises 15 residues. CDR1 and CDR2 (germline): MGHRA, YSYEKL. The CDR3 nucleotides are TGCGCCAGCAGCCAAATTCTGCGGGCCCAAGAGACCCAGTACTTC. This sequence encodes CASSQILRAQETQYF.

This clonotype has a count of ten or more. The gene calls are TRBV12-3 or TRBV12-4 and TRBJ1-2; D gene unclear. This CDR3 comprises 13 residues. V lost 8 bases and J lost 4, with 14 bases in between. Here the CDR3 DNA reads TGTGCCAGCGGATTTCAGGTTTTCTATGGCTACACCTTC. Protein product: CASGFQVFYGYTF.

This clonotype was observed many times. The CDR3 loop reads CSAREGQGYEQYF. The CDR3 nucleotides are TGCAGTGCTAGAGAAGGACAGGGCTACGAGCAGTACTTC. The rearrangement links TRBV20-1 to TRBJ2-7; TRBD1 matches at 8 bases. V dropped 0 bases and J dropped 3; count of bases not matched to a gene: 1. CDR3 length: 13 residues. CDR1 is DFQATT, CDR2 SNEGSKA, per germline (reference sequence).

The chain carries TRBV3-1 and TRBJ2-1, with 10 positions matching TRBD2. Germline CDR1 and CDR2: LGHDT and YNNKEL (reference sequence). The CDR3 is 15 residues long. With 2 bases clipped from V and 8 bases from J, the junction kept 6 bases outside the gene matches. The CDR3 DNA follows: TGTGCCAGCAGCCAAATACTAGCGGGACACCATGAGCAGTTCTTC. Its translation is CASSQILAGHHEQFF.

The table lists this clonotype with a few counts. The V and J genes are TRBV13 and TRBJ1-1; D is ambiguous. The ends were cut back, 8 bases at V and 0 bases at J, with 16 bases in the middle. The CDR3 is 15 residues long. Germline assignment: CDR1 PRHDT and CDR2 FYEKMQ (reference sequence). The CDR3 DNA follows: TGTGCCAGCGGTAAAGGTTTAGTGGTGAACACTGAAGCTTTCTTT. Protein product: CASGKGLVVNTEAFF.

This clonotype occurred many times. The chain joins TRBV20-1 to TRBJ2-1; the match to TRBD2 covers 8 bases. CDR3 size: 13 residues. The germline V gene encodes CDR1 DFQATT and CDR2 SNEGSKA (reference sequence). CDR3 sequence: CCSGASSYNEQFF. Here the CDR3 DNA reads TGCTGTAGCGGGGCTTCCTCCTACAATGAGCAGTTCTTC.

This clonotype occurred many times. The chain links TRBV12-3 or TRBV12-4 to TRBJ2-3; no clear D. The V and J ends lost 3 bases and 4 bases respectively, with 8 bases between them. This CDR3 has 13 residues. The CDR3 DNA is TGTGCCAGCAGTTTGCACGGTCCAGATACGCAGTATTTT. This gives the protein CASSLHGPDTQYF.

This clonotype was observed many times. The V and J genes are TRBV6-5 and TRBJ1-1; weak D call: TRBD1 (5 bases). CDR1 is MNHEY and CDR2 is SVGAGI in the germline V gene. This CDR3 comprises 14 residues. Trimming left V 6 bases short and J 3 bases short, with 14 bases between. CDR3 bases: TGTGCCAGCAGGGCCGGGACCGTTCACACTGAAGCTTTCTTT. It translates to CASRAGTVHTEAFF.

The V and J genes are TRBV29-1 and TRBJ1-2; 7 nucleotides line up with TRBD1. The CDR3 runs 12 residues. The germline V gene encodes CDR1 SQVTM and CDR2 ANQGSEA. V lost 2 bases, J lost 7 bases, and 4 bases stayed unmatched. CDR3 protein: CSVETAGGGYTF. The DNA for the CDR3 is TGCAGCGTTGAAACGGCAGGGGGTGGCTACACCTTC.

V usage is TRBV5-1 and J usage is TRBJ2-5; 7 bases map to TRBD1. This CDR3 is 14 amino acids long. Germline loops: CDR1 SGHRS, CDR2 YFSETQ. The J segment lost 9 bases and the V segment lost 4 bases, leaving 12 bases of the junction unmatched. The CDR3 region is CASSPDWTQGAQYF. The CDR3 DNA reads TGCGCCAGCAGCCCGGACTGGACCCAGGGGGCCCAGTACTTC.

The chain carries TRBV20-1 and TRBJ2-7, with 7 nucleotides matching TRBD1. Looked up from germline, CDR1 is DFQATT and CDR2 is SNEGSKA (reference sequence). Germline trimming cut 3 bases from V and 5 bases from J; bases unmatched to any gene: 7. The CDR3 covers 13 residues. The CDR3 sequence: CSASATGVHEQYF. In DNA, the CDR3 is TGCAGTGCTAGCGCAACAGGGGTCCACGAGCAGTACTTC.

The table lists this clonotype with many counts. The V gene is TRBV28, the J gene TRBJ2-7; TRBD1 might be the D (6 bases). Germline assignment: CDR1 MDHEN and CDR2 SYDVKM. This CDR3 is built from 15 residues. The V end lost 2 bases, the J end lost 6 bases, and 17 bases lay between the germline ends. In nucleotides, the CDR3 is TGTGCCAGCAGTTTAGGACAGCCGTTTCCCGGCGAGCAGTACTTC. Protein: CASSLGQPFPGEQYF.

This clonotype was recorded at least ten times. The chain uses TRBV6-1 and TRBJ2-1; 11 bases line up with TRBD2. This CDR3 has 15 amino acids. Germline CDR1 and CDR2: MNHNS and SASEGT. J gave up 6 bases and V 6 bases, and 7 bases lay outside the gene matches. The CDR3 loop reads CASRTSGRRANEQFF. The CDR3 DNA follows: TGTGCCAGCAGAACTAGCGGGAGAAGGGCCAATGAGCAGTTCTTC.

The V gene is TRBV18, the J gene TRBJ2-7; weak D call: TRBD1 (6 bases). The ends were cut back, 2 bases at V and 0 bases at J, with 11 bases in the middle. Germline V gene sequence: CDR1 KGHSH, CDR2 LQKENI. The CDR3 sequence is 15 residues long. The chain's CDR3 is CASSPYEDSSYEQYF. CDR3 coding DNA: TGTGCCAGCTCACCATACGAGGACAGCTCCTACGAGCAGTACTTC.

This rearrangement joins TRBV29-1 to TRBJ2-7; possible D gene TRBD1, 6 bases. The CDR3 is 13 residues long. Germline V CDR1 and CDR2: SQVTM, ANQGSEA. V gave up 5 bases and J gave up 3 bases, with 14 bases separating them. The DNA of the CDR3 is TGCAGCGTTTCATACAGGGTAGGCTACGAGCAGTACTTC. Translated, it gives CSVSYRVGYEQYF.

In its sample, this clonotype was seen many times. The chain recombines TRBV5-1 with TRBJ1-1; the D gene is possibly TRBD1 (5 bases). CDR3 length equals 16 residues. Trimming removed 0 bases at V and 1 base at J, with 13 bases between. In germline, CDR1 is SGHRS, CDR2 YFSETQ. The CDR3 loop reads CASSLVQGGGNTEAFF. For the CDR3, the DNA is TGCGCCAGCAGCTTGGTTCAGGGTGGGGGGAACACTGAAGCTTTCTTT.

This clonotype has at least ten counts. The gene calls are TRBV29-1 and TRBJ2-5; tentatively, D is TRBD1 (5 bases). The germline gives CDR1 SQVTM, CDR2 ANQGSEA. Trimming took off 0 bases at V and 8 bases at J, with 13 bases between the two ends. The CDR3 runs 13 residues. CDR3 protein: CSVEDPRGPTQYF. The CDR3 region has the DNA TGCAGCGTTGAAGATCCAAGGGGCCCTACCCAGTACTTC.

This clonotype was counted ten times or more. The rearrangement links TRBV28 to TRBJ2-7; D unclear. Trimming cost V 6 bases and J 5 bases, with 11 bases left between them. The germline gives CDR1 MDHEN, CDR2 SYDVKM. The CDR3 has 12 amino acids. Written as DNA, the CDR3 is TGTGCCAGCAGGGGAACTCCAGACGAGCAGTACTTC. It yields the protein CASRGTPDEQYF.

This clonotype has at least ten counts. The chain is built from TRBV20-1 and TRBJ2-3; unclear D gene. Germline CDR1 DFQATT, CDR2 SNEGSKA (reference sequence). This CDR3 region has 11 residues. V gave up 3 bases and J gave up 8 bases, with 9 bases separating them. CDR3 nucleotide sequence: TGCAGTGCTAGCATGACTCCTACGCAGTATTTT. Translated: CSASMTPTQYF.

This clonotype appeared many times. The CDR3 sequence is CSVDYRTGELFF. Written as DNA, the CDR3 is TGCAGCGTTGATTATCGGACCGGGGAGCTGTTTTTT. The chain is built from TRBV29-1 and TRBJ2-2; D gene uncertain. Per germline, CDR1 SQVTM and CDR2 ANQGSEA. Between the trimmed V and J ends, which lost 3 bases and 5 bases, there was a span of 7 bases. The CDR3 is 12 residues long.

This clonotype was seen at least ten times. In nucleotides, the CDR3 is TGTGCCAGCAGCCAAGATCGGGGCACTGAAGCTTTCTTT. Residues: CASSQDRGTEAFF. This chain links TRBV4-2 with TRBJ1-1; D gene unclear. Trimming cost V 0 bases and J 4 bases, with 6 bases left between them. Germline CDR1 and CDR2: LGHNA and YNFKEQ. The CDR3 runs 13 residues.

This clonotype was seen many times. V is TRBV29-1 and J is TRBJ2-7; 12 bases line up with TRBD2. This CDR3 contains 14 residues. Germline lookup yields CDR1 SQVTM and CDR2 ANQGSEA. Unmatched junction bases numbered 2, after V lost 2 bases and J lost 3 bases. The CDR3 DNA reads TGCAGCGTTGAAAGACTAGCGGGGGACTACGAGCAGTACTTC. Protein product: CSVERLAGDYEQYF.

This clonotype was seen more than once but under ten times. The rearrangement uses TRBV7-2 and TRBJ2-1, with D maybe TRBD1 (6 bases). CDR3 size: 12 residues. Germline CDR1 reads SGHTA; CDR2 reads FQGNSA. V was pared by 6 bases and J by 8 bases, with 11 bases between. CDR3 DNA sequence: TGTGCCAGCAGTGAACAGGGTGATGAGCAGTTCTTC. Translation: CASSEQGDEQFF.

This clonotype was detected only a few times. The chain carries TRBV4-2 and TRBJ1-3; possible D gene TRBD1, 6 bases. The CDR3 has 14 residues. The germline V gene has CDR1 LGHNA and CDR2 YNFKEQ. V shed 3 bases and J shed 4 bases, with 10 bases lying between them. CDR3 protein: CASSQTGSGNTIYF. Here the CDR3 DNA reads TGTGCCAGCAGCCAGACAGGTTCAGGAAACACCATATATTTT.

This clonotype was picked up a small number of times. V usage is TRBV7-3 and J usage is TRBJ1-6; possible D gene TRBD1, 5 bases. The V gene's germline CDR1 is SGHTA and CDR2 FQGTGA. The V gene lost 3 bases and the J gene lost 7 bases, with 10 bases spanning the gap. The CDR3 has 14 residues. Here the CDR3 reads CASSFSGTNSPLHF. The CDR3 DNA sequence: TGTGCCAGCAGCTTCTCCGGGACGAATTCACCCCTCCACTTT.